The 26 T cell receptor beta chains in this list originate from one sample, sequenced in a study of cytomegalovirus exposure and HLA in healthy donors listed by TCRdb under 2017. The method behind the library was the immunoSEQ multiplex PCR assay. The multiplex PCR relied on a mix of 60 forward primers for TCR Vbeta segments and 13 reverse primers for TCR Jbeta segments. Not all clones reach the TCRdb copy of this immuneACCESS table, which keeps in-frame sequences only. Checked studies attribute under half of the gap to unresolved V genes and leave the rest unexplained. This sample lists over 150,000 clones; over 80% were detected once. The ten most abundant clones make up about 2.2% of the sample. The sample comprised PBMCs. The receptors stem from a male donor in good health and CMV-seronegative.

This clone was recorded a few times. This chain links TRBV5-1 with TRBJ1-2; D is uncertain. Trimming shortened V by 3 bases and J by 3 bases, and 9 bases separated the two germline ends. CDR3 length equals 13 residues. Germline CDR1 is SGHRS and CDR2 is YFSETQ. CDR3 protein: CASSSTLDYGYTF. CDR3 sequence (DNA): TGCGCCAGCAGCTCGACACTCGACTATGGCTACACCTTC.

This clone was detected only once. The chain recombines TRBV4-1 with TRBJ1-2; TRBD1 might be the D (6 bases). Germline V gives CDR1 MGHRA, CDR2 YSYEKL. V was shortened by 8 bases and J by 8 bases, with 18 bases between the two germline ends. This CDR3 has 13 amino acids. DNA of the CDR3: TGCGCCAGCGGGGGGGGCCGATCTTGGGGCTACACCTTC. Its protein is CASGGGRSWGYTF.

V usage is TRBV5-1 and J usage is TRBJ1-6, with a possible D match to TRBD1 (6 bases). This CDR3 has 14 residues. Germline V gives CDR1 SGHRS, CDR2 YFSETQ. V lost 5 bases and J 7 bases, leaving 13 bases between the germline ends. This CDR3 reads CASRPDRSNSPLHF. As DNA, the CDR3 is TGCGCCAGCAGACCAGACAGGAGCAATTCACCCCTCCACTTT. Filled out from reference TRBV5-1 and TRBJ1-6, the complete variable domain reads KAGVTQTPRYLIKTRGQQVTLSCSPISGHRSVSWYQQTPGQGLQFLFEYFSETQRNKGNFPGRFSGRQFSNSRSEMNVSTLELGDSALYLCASRPDRSNSPLHFGNGTRLTVT.

The chain uses TRBV5-1 and TRBJ1-4; possible D gene TRBD1, 6 bases. Trimming removed 4 bases from V and 0 bases from J, with 10 bases in between. The CDR3 is 15 amino acids. Germline V gene data show CDR1 as SGHRS and CDR2 as YFSETQ. The CDR3 loop is CASSTGTTTNEKLFF. The CDR3 bases are TGCGCCAGCAGCACCGGGACAACAACTAATGAAAAACTGTTTTTT.

This clone was recorded a few times. The rearrangement joins TRBV6-5 to TRBJ1-6; D remains unclear. The CDR3 sequence is 15 residues long. Germline V gives CDR1 MNHEY, CDR2 SVGAGI. V lost 8 bases and J lost 8, with 19 bases in between. CDR3 residues: CASEEKNLNYSPLHF. The CDR3 DNA reads TGTGCCAGCGAGGAGAAGAATCTGAACTATTCACCCCTCCACTTT.

This clone was seen once. The CDR3 protein is CASTVQGNQPQHF. The CDR3 nucleotides are TGTGCCAGCACGGTACAGGGTAATCAGCCCCAGCATTTT. The genes are TRBV2 and TRBJ1-5; D may be TRBD1 (6 bases). The germline V gene encodes CDR1 SNHLY and CDR2 FYNNEI. Trimming cost V 7 bases and J 4 bases, with 11 bases left between them. This CDR3 is built from 13 residues.

The chain recombines TRBV27 with TRBJ1-5, with D perhaps TRBD1 (5 bases). The V end lost 2 bases, the J end lost 3 bases, and 8 bases lay between the germline ends. The CDR3 covers 14 residues. Germline V gives CDR1 MNHEY, CDR2 SMNVEV (reference sequence). CDR3: CASSLRGINQPQHF. The CDR3 DNA sequence: TGTGCCAGCAGTTTAAGGGGTATCAATCAGCCCCAGCATTTT.

This clone has just a few counts. The chain recombines TRBV5-1 with TRBJ2-7; 10 positions agree with TRBD1. The CDR3 has 14 residues. With V trimmed by 5 bases and J by 6 bases, 8 bases remained unmatched. Germline CDR1 is SGHRS and CDR2 is YFSETQ. CDR3 sequence: CASRKGQGLGEQYF. The CDR3 nucleotides are TGCGCCAGCAGAAAGGGACAGGGGCTAGGCGAGCAGTACTTC.

V is TRBV4-1 and J is TRBJ1-2; weak D call: TRBD1 (6 bases). V lost 0 bases to trimming and J lost 7 bases, with 12 bases between them. The CDR3 is made up of 14 amino acids. Germline CDR1 reads MGHRA; CDR2 reads YSYEKL. This CDR3 is CASSQDLGGAGYTF. For the CDR3, the DNA is TGCGCCAGCAGCCAAGATTTGGGGGGGGCTGGCTACACCTTC.

V gene TRBV27 combines with J gene TRBJ1-5; no clear D gene. Germline V gene sequence: CDR1 MNHEY, CDR2 SMNVEV (reference sequence). CDR3 length equals 14 residues. V was cut by 3 bases and J by 6 bases, with 12 bases left in between. The CDR3 region has the DNA TGTGCCAGCAGTTTCGGAGACGGTACTCAGCCCCAGCATTTT. This codes for CASSFGDGTQPQHF.

The CDR3 DNA reads TGTGCCAGCACCTCATTCGGGAGCACAGATACGCAGTATTTT. This sequence encodes CASTSFGSTDTQYF. V and J are TRBV6-5 and TRBJ2-3, with D uncertain. V lost 7 bases and J lost 0, with 11 bases in between. This CDR3 spans 14 amino acids. CDR1 is MNHEY, CDR2 SVGAGI, per germline.

This clone was observed once. The rearrangement links TRBV27 to TRBJ2-7; 9 nucleotides line up with TRBD1. This CDR3 comprises 15 residues. The germline CDR1 and CDR2 sequences are MNHEY and SMNVEV (reference sequence). J lost 0 bases, V lost 9 bases, and 9 bases had no gene match. The CDR3 DNA reads as TGTGCCAGTCTTGGGACAGGGAGAACCTCCTACGAGCAGTACTTC. This encodes CASLGTGRTSYEQYF.

The chain joins TRBV28 to TRBJ2-7; 11 bases fit TRBD1. The CDR3 consists of 14 residues. Germline CDR1 and CDR2: MDHEN and SYDVKM. J was trimmed by 1 base and V by 6 bases; bases with no gene match: 2. CDR3 coding DNA: TGTGCCAGCAGGGGACAGGGGGTTTCCTACGAGCAGTACTTC. As protein: CASRGQGVSYEQYF.

This rearrangement joins TRBV9 to TRBJ1-1; a possible D gene is TRBD1 (6 bases). CDR1 is SGDLS and CDR2 is YYNGEE in the germline V gene. The CDR3 spans 14 residues. V shed 4 bases and J shed 4 bases, with 14 bases lying between them. The CDR3 DNA reads as TGTGCCAGCAGCACTCGGGGGGCCGCCACTGAAGCTTTCTTT. Translating it yields CASSTRGAATEAFF.

The V call is TRBV5-6, the J call TRBJ2-1; 9 bases are a match to TRBD2. The CDR3 totals 17 residues. V lost 0 bases, J lost 7 bases, and 11 bases stayed unmatched. The germline gives CDR1 SGHDT, CDR2 YYEEEE. CDR3 bases: TGTGCCAGCAGCTTGGAACGCGGGGGGGCCCCGGGAAATGAGCAGTTCTTC. Translation gives CASSLERGGAPGNEQFF.

This clone has a single count. The chain links TRBV2 to TRBJ1-2, with D possibly being TRBD1 (5 bases). Deletions cut 8 bases from V and 3 bases from J, with 16 bases between. Germline loops: CDR1 SNHLY, CDR2 FYNNEI. The CDR3 runs 14 residues. CDR3 sequence: CASRYSGGDYGYTF. Here the CDR3 DNA reads TGTGCCAGCCGTTATTCGGGGGGTGACTATGGCTACACCTTC.

The chain is built from TRBV7-9 and TRBJ1-4, with TRBD1 as a possible D gene (5 bases). The germline CDR1 and CDR2 sequences are SEHNR and FQNEAQ (reference sequence). Trimming removed 11 bases at V and 0 bases at J, with 28 bases between. CDR3 length equals 19 residues. The DNA of the CDR3 is TGTGCCTACGACCCGTCCAGGGCCGAAAAGGCAGCAACTAATGAAAAACTGTTTTTT. The encoded protein is CAYDPSRAEKAATNEKLFF.

This clone was recorded once. This chain joins TRBV5-1 and TRBJ2-2; 9 bases are a match to TRBD1. The CDR3 loop spans 14 amino acids. V dropped 7 bases and J dropped 3; count of bases not matched to a gene: 4. In germline, CDR1 is SGHRS, CDR2 YFSETQ. CDR3 loop: CASRRTGDTGELFF. The CDR3 bases are TGCGCCAGCCGCCGGACAGGGGACACCGGGGAGCTGTTTTTT.

V gene TRBV12-5 combines with J gene TRBJ2-7; possibly TRBD1 for D (6 bases). The CDR3 runs to 12 residues. The V and J ends lost 6 bases and 7 bases respectively, with 13 bases between them. Germline V lookup: CDR1 LGHNT, CDR2 FRNRAP. Written as DNA, the CDR3 is TGTGCTAGTGGGCCAGGGGTCAGAGAGCAGTACTTC. Translation: CASGPGVREQYF.

This chain uses TRBV5-5 with TRBJ1-2; TRBD1 aligns across 9 bases. This CDR3 is built from 15 residues. In germline, CDR1 is SGHKS, CDR2 YYEKEE (reference sequence). The J segment lost 8 bases and the V segment lost 1 base, leaving 9 bases of the junction unmatched. DNA of the CDR3: TGTGCCAGCAGCTTGACAGCACAGGGGGCGGGAGGCTACACCTTC. It yields the protein CASSLTAQGAGGYTF.

The chain employs TRBV6-6 and TRBJ1-5; no firm D call. The CDR3 contains 14 residues. V dropped 8 bases and J dropped 0 bases, with 11 bases sitting between them. Germline assignment: CDR1 MNHNY and CDR2 SVGAGI (reference sequence). In DNA form, the CDR3 reads TGTGCCAGCCTAGGACTTTATAGCAATCAGCCCCAGCATTTT. It specifies CASLGLYSNQPQHF.

This clone was picked up one time. This chain joins TRBV7-2 and TRBJ1-4; possible D gene TRBD1, 5 bases. The germline V gene encodes CDR1 SGHTA and CDR2 FQGNSA. Trimming removed 4 bases at V and 10 bases at J, with 19 bases between. The CDR3 is 15 amino acids. CDR3 sequence (DNA): TGTGCCAGCAGCTCCCGTGAAGGGGTATTTGGAAAACTGTTTTTT. It codes for CASSSREGVFGKLFF.

The V and J genes are TRBV6-6 and TRBJ1-6; a possible D gene is TRBD1 (6 bases). V lost 2 bases, J lost 9 bases, and 11 bases lay in between. CDR1 is MNHNY and CDR2 is SVGAGI in the germline V gene (reference sequence). This CDR3 has 14 residues. The CDR3 is CASSYQGGGSPLHF. The CDR3 nucleotides are TGTGCCAGCAGTTACCAAGGGGGGGGTTCACCCCTCCACTTT.

Here the CDR3 DNA reads TGTGCCAGCAGCGCTAGGAGCTACGAGCAGTACTTC. It yields the protein CASSARSYEQYF. The genes are TRBV7-8 and TRBJ2-7; D remains ambiguous. From germline, CDR1 is SGHVS and CDR2 FQNEAQ. The CDR3 length is 12 residues. The V end lost 5 bases, the J end lost 3 bases, and 8 bases lay between the germline ends.

V and J are TRBV11-2 and TRBJ2-1; TRBD1 aligns across 10 bases. The CDR3 is 17 residues long. Looked up from germline, CDR1 is SGHAT and CDR2 is FQNNGV. Trimming cost V 0 bases and J 3 bases; bases outside gene matches: 5. The CDR3: CASSLDLRTGGYNEQFF. CDR3 DNA: TGTGCCAGCAGCTTAGATCTGAGGACAGGGGGCTACAATGAGCAGTTCTTC. The full variable domain, completed using reference TRBV11-2 and TRBJ2-1, is EAGVAQSPRYKIIEKRQSVAFWCNPISGHATLYWYQQILGQGPKLLIQFQNNGVVDDSQLPKDRFSAERLKGVDSTLKIQPAKLEDSAVYLCASSLDLRTGGYNEQFFGPGTRLTVL.

In this sample, this clone turned up a few times. The chain links TRBV5-1 to TRBJ1-5; weak D call: TRBD1 (6 bases). The CDR3 contains 17 residues. Trimming pared 1 base from V and 1 base from J, leaving 15 bases between. Per the germline V gene, CDR1 is SGHRS and CDR2 is YFSETQ. The CDR3 DNA reads TGCGCCAGCAGCTTGCTTCCAATGGACAGAAGCAATCAGCCCCAGCATTTT. Translating it yields CASSLLPMDRSNQPQHF.